This T cell receptor (beta chain) was profiled in a study of blood T cell repertoires in COVID-19. Study-wide background: Samples of COVID-19 (acute and convalescent) were obtained from the United States, Italy and Spain. T cells, B-cell-depleted T cells, or PBMCs supplied cDNA or gDNA.

Per the original data handling: Quantification of nucleated cells was approximated via reference gene primer amplification. Libraries were prepared by immunoSEQ multiplex PCR; TCRdb keeps only in-frame clonotypes and omits some of them. That table supplies the V and J calls and clone size; D and trimming were determined from the DNA. The repertoire holds 390,000 or so clones, with more than 70% as singletons. Germline CDR1 is SGHNT and CDR2 is YENEEA. V shed 5 bases, J shed 6 bases, and the junction held 7 bases outside the gene matches. The CDR3 runs 15 residues. The TCR was taken from a woman under 40 with COVID-19, enrolled during active disease. This rearrangement joins TRBV11-3 to TRBJ2-1; 10 bases are shared with TRBD1. Source material: peripheral blood. In DNA, the CDR3 is TGTGCCAGCAGCAAAGGACAGGGGGAGGCCAATGAGCAGTTCTTC. Translated: CASSKGQGEANEQFF.